This TCR beta chain appears in the sequencing data of a study of blood T cell repertoires in COVID-19. Germline CDR1 is SGHTA and CDR2 is FQGNSA. V was clipped by 4 bases and J by 2 bases; unmatched bases: 12. CDR3 length equals 18 residues. Generated by immunoSEQ multiplex PCR, the TCRdb table keeps only in-frame clones and is missing some. The data show hundreds of thousands of clones, just under 90% seen once. V and J are TRBV7-2 and TRBJ2-3; TRBD2 agrees at 10 bases. Sequencing input: PBMCs or T cells enriched from blood (not recorded which). The source is a woman aged 45-60 years who had been exposed to COVID-19. CDR3 sequence (DNA): TGTGCCAGCAGCTCCCCGACCTTAGCGGGGGGAGTCACAGATACGCAGTATTTT. Protein product: CASSSPTLAGGVTDTQYF.